This TCR beta chain derives from a study of shared clonotypes between healthy human individuals. Study in general: Per donor, CD8 memory used one plate, CD8 naive used two, CD4 memory used three and CD4 naive used three.

A note on this clone: No antigen is known for it.

Produced via immunoSEQ multiplex PCR; TCRdb's table is partial and in-frame only. The table includes 800,000 or so clones, about 96% detected once. Naive CD8 cells lacked CD45RO, underwent positive selection for CCR7 and left out terminally differentiated effector memory CD45RA+ cells. Study conclusions and caveats: It was expected that sequencing depth would affect clonotype sharing among donors. The donor pool, a small one, limited the genetic and exposure-history diversity represented. Sample collection involved blood only; tissue repertoires are likely different.

Germline CDR1 and CDR2: SGHTA and FQGNSA. The CDR3 length is 13 residues. Losses at the gene ends were 4 bases for V and 12 bases for J; bases not matched to a gene: 6. The rearrangement links TRBV7-2 to TRBJ2-1; 10 nucleotides agree with TRBD2. The sequence was collected from a young man in good health. Sequencing used naive CD8+ T cells sorted from blood. The CDR3, as DNA: TGTGCCAGCAGCTGGCTTAGCGGGAGGACGCAGTTCTTC. It specifies CASSWLSGRTQFF.